Reported below is one TCR beta chain. The junction differs from germline at one of its ends, possibly a read error. This CDR3 has 15 amino acids. The germline CDR1 and CDR2 sequences are SSHAT and FNYEAQ (reference sequence). These data originate in a study of blood T cell repertoires in COVID-19. Individuals drawn from approximately 22 US areas were roughly 18 to 95 years old. Only in-frame clones appear in the TCRdb table, and some are missing; sequencing was by immunoSEQ multiplex PCR. The sample includes fewer than 300,000 clones, 75% to 95% seen only once; the top ten take approximately 1.2%. The sample consisted of PBMCs or T cells enriched from blood (not recorded which). This chain uses TRBV7-7 with TRBJ2-3, with 8 bases identical to TRBD1. The origin of this receptor is a woman aged 25 to 39 who had recovered from COVID-19. CDR3 region: CASSHLTGDQDTQYF. In nucleotides, the CDR3 is TGTGCTAGCAGCCACTTGACAGGGGACCAAGATACGCAGTATTTT.